The clone carrying this T cell receptor beta chain was counted only a few times. Authors' processing steps: Amplifying reference gene primers gave estimates of nucleated cell counts. Generated by immunoSEQ multiplex PCR, the TCRdb table keeps only in-frame clones and is missing some. That table furnishes V, J and clone size, whereas the DNA furnished D and trimming. The table includes 52,000 or so clones, 70% to 85% detected once. The data originate from a study of blood T cell repertoires in COVID-19. About the research overall: COVID-19 samples from acute and convalescent phases originated in the United States, Italy and Spain. Sample material is recorded as cDNA or gDNA derived from T cells, B-cell-depleted T cells, or PBMCs.

V gave up 4 bases and J gave up 0 bases; unmatched junction bases: 2. Germline lookup yields CDR1 SEHNR and CDR2 FQNEAQ (reference sequence). There are 15 residues in the CDR3. This TCR was sampled from a human donor in a cohort sampled during active COVID-19. Sequences were obtained from peripheral blood. The V call is TRBV7-9, the J call TRBJ2-3, with TRBD1 identical over 9 bases. CDR3 region: CASSSDRGSTDTQYF. CDR3 nucleotides: TGTGCCAGCAGCTCGGACAGGGGAAGCACAGATACGCAGTATTTT.